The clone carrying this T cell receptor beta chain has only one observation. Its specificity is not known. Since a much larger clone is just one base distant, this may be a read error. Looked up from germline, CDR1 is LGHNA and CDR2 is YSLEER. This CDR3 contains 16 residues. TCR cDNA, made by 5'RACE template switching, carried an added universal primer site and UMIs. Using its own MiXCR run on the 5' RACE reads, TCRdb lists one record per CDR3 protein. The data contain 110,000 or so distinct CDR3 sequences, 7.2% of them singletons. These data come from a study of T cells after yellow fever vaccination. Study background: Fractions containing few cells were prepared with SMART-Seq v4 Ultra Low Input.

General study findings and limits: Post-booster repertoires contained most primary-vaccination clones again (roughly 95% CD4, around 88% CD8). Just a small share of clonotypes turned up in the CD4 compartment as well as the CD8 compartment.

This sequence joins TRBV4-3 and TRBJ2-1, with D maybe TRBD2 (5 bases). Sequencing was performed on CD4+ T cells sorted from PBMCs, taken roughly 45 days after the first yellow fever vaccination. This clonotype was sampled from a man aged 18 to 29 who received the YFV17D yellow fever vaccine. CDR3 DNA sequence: TGCGCCAGCAGCCTTGACTACTCGAGCTCCTACAGTGAGCAGTTCTTC. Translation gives CASSLDYSSSYSEQFF.